Below, 29 T cell receptor beta chains from the same sample are listed, as sequenced in a study of T-cell memory formation after mild COVID-19. From the 5' RACE reads, TCRdb called clonotypes with MiXCR, one entry per CDR3 protein. Of about 7,400 distinct CDR3 sequences listed, roughly 30% were seen once; the top ten hold around 55%. Sequenced input: PBMCs or a T cell subset sorted from them (not recorded which). The receptor source for this set is an adult woman who had mild COVID-19 (a few samples of this study predate the infection). Cell type and time point are not known.

The V gene is TRBV21-1, the J gene TRBJ2-7. TRBV21-1 is a pseudogene locus. This CDR3 is built from 16 residues. The CDR3 sequence is CASSKARNDLSYEQYV. CDR3 in DNA: TGTGCCAGCAGCAAAGCCAGGAACGACCTCTCCTACGAGCAGTACGTC.

This clonotype was seen ten or more times. The chain is built from TRBV6-5 and TRBJ2-1; TRBD2 is a possible D gene (5 bases). Germline V gene data show CDR1 as MNHEY and CDR2 as SVGAGI. The CDR3 runs 14 residues. Trimming stripped 4 bases from V and 3 bases from J, with 10 bases between. CDR3 loop: CASSFGAGYNEQFF. CDR3 DNA: TGTGCCAGCAGTTTCGGTGCGGGCTACAATGAGCAGTTCTTC.

This clonotype was seen at least ten times. This sequence joins TRBV13 and TRBJ1-1; D remains unclear. The germline V and J ends were trimmed by 8 bases and 8 bases, with 18 bases remaining between them. This CDR3 region has 13 residues. The germline gives CDR1 PRHDT, CDR2 FYEKMQ (reference sequence). CDR3 loop: CASPVGSPFEAFF. Written as DNA, the CDR3 is TGTGCCAGCCCCGTGGGCAGTCCATTCGAAGCTTTCTTT.

CDR3 coding DNA: TGCAGTGCTAGAGATCAGGGGAGACCCGATCAGCCCCAGCATTTT. This gives the protein CSARDQGRPDQPQHF. V gene TRBV20-1 combines with J gene TRBJ1-5, with a possible D match to TRBD1 (6 bases). The germline CDR1 and CDR2 sequences are DFQATT and SNEGSKA (reference sequence). Trimming took 0 bases from V and 5 from J, leaving 14 bases between them. CDR3 length: 15 residues.

The V and J genes are TRBV2 and TRBJ1-5, with a possible D match to TRBD1 (6 bases). CDR3 length: 14 residues. Germline values: CDR1 SNHLY, CDR2 FYNNEI. Between the trimmed V and J ends, which lost 6 bases and 0 bases, there was a span of 9 bases. The CDR3 nucleotides are TGTGCCAGCAGGAGGACAGATAGCAATCAGCCCCAGCATTTT. The encoded protein is CASRRTDSNQPQHF.

The chain uses TRBV15 and TRBJ2-1, with a tentative D call TRBD2 (6 bases). The germline CDR1 and CDR2 sequences are LNHNV and YYDKDF (reference sequence). The CDR3 is 15 residues long. V lost 7 bases, J lost 3 bases, and 16 bases lay in between. DNA for the CDR3: TGTGCCACCACGGACGAGCAGGGAGGCTACAATGAGCAGTTCTTC. Encoded protein: CATTDEQGGYNEQFF.

The chain combines TRBV12-5 with TRBJ2-1, with D possibly being TRBD1 or TRBD2 (5 bases each). The CDR3 extends over 13 amino acids. The germline V gene has CDR1 LGHNT and CDR2 FRNRAP. Trimming stripped 7 bases from V and 5 bases from J, with 12 bases between. CDR3 loop: CASAPGQHNEQFF. The CDR3 coding sequence is TGTGCTAGTGCGCCGGGGCAGCACAATGAGCAGTTCTTC.

The genes are TRBV24-1 and TRBJ2-3; 11 bases match TRBD2. Germline-derived CDR1 and CDR2 are KGHDR and SFDVKD. There are 18 residues in the CDR3. The J segment lost 1 base and the V segment lost 7 bases, leaving 12 bases of the junction unmatched. Here the CDR3 DNA reads TGTGCCACCAGCAATAGCGGGAGGGCCCGGGCGGGCACAGATACGCAGTATTTT. Translated: CATSNSGRARAGTDTQYF.

Only a few counts were recorded for this clonotype. This chain joins TRBV3-1 and TRBJ1-3; D might be TRBD1 (5 bases). Germline V gene lookup returns CDR1 LGHDT and CDR2 YNNKEL (reference sequence). V was shortened by 4 bases and J by 5 bases, with 12 bases between the two germline ends. This CDR3 contains 14 residues. The CDR3 loop is CASSRRDGRNTIYF. The DNA for the CDR3 is TGTGCCAGCAGCCGCCGGGACGGTAGAAACACCATATATTTT. Filled out from reference TRBV3-1 and TRBJ1-3, the complete variable domain reads DTAVSQTPKYLVTQMGNDKSIKCEQNLGHDTMYWYKQDSKKFLKIMFSYNNKELIINETVPNRFSPKSPDKAHLNLHINSLELGDSAVYFCASSRRDGRNTIYFGEGSWLTVV.

This clonotype has a single count. The DNA for the CDR3 is TGTGCCAGCAGCTTAAGGCGGGGGGCTACCTACAATGAGCAGTTCTTC. Amino acid sequence: CASSLRRGATYNEQFF. The chain links TRBV7-6 to TRBJ2-1; 8 bases are a match to TRBD2. The junction had 5 bases not matched to a gene; V was cut back by 2 bases and J by 2 bases. Germline assignment: CDR1 SGHVS and CDR2 FNYEAQ. This CDR3 has 16 residues.

This clonotype was observed at least ten times. The chain has TRBV30 and TRBJ2-6; either TRBD1 or TRBD2 may fit D (5 bases each). The CDR3 spans 14 residues. V lost 5 bases, J lost 2 bases, and 10 bases lay in between. Germline values: CDR1 GTSNPN, CDR2 SVGIG (reference sequence). The CDR3 bases are TGTGCCTGGTCCCTGGGGGCTGGGGCCAACGTCCTGACTTTC. It translates to CAWSLGAGANVLTF.

This clonotype was detected many times. The CDR3 DNA reads TGTGCCAGCAGACCGGACCGGGACAGAGAGTTAGATACGCAGTATTTT. Its protein is CASRPDRDRELDTQYF. The V call is TRBV12-3 or TRBV12-4, the J call TRBJ2-3, with 7 bases identical to TRBD1. This CDR3 comprises 16 residues. V shed 6 bases, J shed 5 bases, and the junction held 14 bases outside the gene matches.

This clonotype was seen at least ten times. The gene calls are TRBV7-9 and TRBJ2-1; D is unclear. This CDR3 has 18 amino acids. Trimming cost V 6 bases and J 0 bases, with 21 bases left between them. CDR1 is SEHNR and CDR2 is FQNEAQ in the germline V gene (reference sequence). The CDR3 sequence is CASSALDLTGGSYNEQFF. The CDR3 DNA sequence: TGTGCCAGCAGTGCACTCGATCTTACGGGCGGCTCCTACAATGAGCAGTTCTTC.

This clonotype qualifies as medium-sized. This chain joins TRBV5-1 and TRBJ2-2; possible D gene TRBD1, 6 bases. Looked up from germline, CDR1 is SGHRS and CDR2 is YFSETQ. This CDR3 is built from 14 residues. Trimming left V 5 bases short and J 0 bases short, with 8 bases between. The CDR3 DNA reads as TGCGCCAGCAGAAGGGGGACGAACACCGGGGAGCTGTTTTTT. This gives the protein CASRRGTNTGELFF.

The gene calls are TRBV5-1 and TRBJ2-5; no definite D call. Germline V gene sequence: CDR1 SGHRS, CDR2 YFSETQ. This CDR3 is 16 amino acids long. V lost 4 bases to trimming and J lost 1 base, with 17 bases between them. In DNA, the CDR3 is TGCGCCAGCAGCCACCCCCCCGGGCCCCCCCAAGAGACCCAGTACTTC. Its protein product is CASSHPPGPPQETQYF.

This clonotype was seen just once. V usage is TRBV27 and J usage is TRBJ2-4; maybe TRBD1 (5 bases). Per the germline V gene, CDR1 is MNHEY and CDR2 is SMNVEV (reference sequence). The V end was cut by 4 bases, the J end by 0 bases, with 10 bases between. This CDR3 comprises 15 residues. Here the CDR3 reads CASSWGHQAKNIQYF. The CDR3 DNA reads as TGTGCCAGCAGTTGGGGCCACCAAGCCAAAAACATTCAGTACTTC.

J is TRBJ2-5 and V is TRBV7-2; 10 bases line up with TRBD1. This CDR3 has 16 amino acids. V lost 1 base to trimming and J lost 5 bases; unmatched junction nucleotides: 7. Per germline, CDR1 SGHTA and CDR2 FQGNSA. CDR3 in amino acids: CASSLVGTGAAETQYF. The CDR3 DNA is TGTGCCAGCAGCTTAGTTGGGACAGGGGCTGCTGAGACCCAGTACTTC.

This clonotype is medium-sized within its sample. The rearrangement joins TRBV7-2 to TRBJ2-7, with D possibly matching TRBD1 (6 bases). Trimming pared 5 bases from V and 0 bases from J, leaving 14 bases between. Germline V gene lookup returns CDR1 SGHTA and CDR2 FQGNSA. The CDR3 sequence is 15 residues long. The CDR3 nucleotides are TGTGCCAGCAGCCCACGGACAGTTAGCTCCTACGAGCAGTACTTC. Translating it yields CASSPRTVSSYEQYF.

This clonotype was observed many times. The chain combines TRBV4-1 with TRBJ2-2; D unresolved. The length of the CDR3 is 12 residues. Germline lookup yields CDR1 MGHRA and CDR2 YSYEKL. Trimming took 1 base from V and 7 from J, leaving 4 bases between them. The CDR3 bases are TGCGCCAGCAGCCAAGGTTTCGGGGAGCTGTTTTTT. Protein product: CASSQGFGELFF.

By its share, this clonotype is medium-sized. This chain connects TRBV5-6 to TRBJ2-2; a possible D gene is TRBD2 (6 bases). The germline V gene encodes CDR1 SGHDT and CDR2 YYEEEE. The CDR3 has 15 amino acids. V lost 3 bases, J lost 1 base, and 10 bases lay in between. Here the CDR3 reads CASSWGGWNTGELFF. The DNA for the CDR3 is TGTGCCAGCAGCTGGGGAGGATGGAACACCGGGGAGCTGTTTTTT.

J is TRBJ2-7 and V is TRBV5-8; no clear D gene. Germline values: CDR1 SGHTS, CDR2 YDEGEE. CDR3 length equals 11 residues. Trimming stripped 5 bases from V and 3 bases from J, with 6 bases between. The chain's CDR3 is CASRVSYEQYF. The DNA for the CDR3 is TGTGCCAGCAGGGTTAGCTACGAGCAGTACTTC.

This clonotype was detected many times. This chain links TRBV29-1 with TRBJ1-2; D gene ambiguous. V lost 6 bases, J lost 4 bases, and 9 bases lay in between. The CDR3 covers 11 residues. The germline V gene has CDR1 SQVTM and CDR2 ANQGSEA. The CDR3 here is CSVIGAYGYTF. The DNA for the CDR3 is TGCAGCGTCATAGGAGCCTATGGCTACACCTTC.

The genes are TRBV7-3 and TRBJ2-3, with unresolved D. CDR3 size: 14 residues. V was trimmed by 3 bases and J by 0 bases, leaving 7 bases between them. The germline gives CDR1 SGHTA, CDR2 FQGTGA. As DNA, the CDR3 is TGTGCCAGCAGCTTCGGGCTTAGCACAGATACGCAGTATTTT. Protein product: CASSFGLSTDTQYF.

Within the sample, this clonotype is medium-sized (0.01 to 0.1%). The chain recombines TRBV7-6 with TRBJ2-7; the D is unclear. Germline lookup yields CDR1 SGHVS and CDR2 FNYEAQ. The length of the CDR3 is 15 residues. V lost 2 bases and J lost 1, with 12 bases in between. CDR3 nucleotide sequence: TGTGCCAGCAGCTTACTTGCCTTTATGTCCTACGAGCAGTACTTC. It yields the protein CASSLLAFMSYEQYF.

This clonotype was detected ten times or more. The chain employs TRBV7-6 and TRBJ1-1; 7 bases line up with TRBD1. The V and J ends lost 4 bases and 4 bases, in that order; junction bases with no gene match: 3. The CDR3 runs to 13 residues. From germline, CDR1 is SGHVS and CDR2 FNYEAQ. The CDR3 nucleotides are TGTGCCAGCAGCTCCAGGGGGAGCACTGAAGCTTTCTTT. Translated, it gives CASSSRGSTEAFF. Based on the CDR3 plus reference TRBV7-6 and TRBJ1-1, the full variable domain is GAGVSQSPRYKVTKRGQDVALRCDPISGHVSLYWYRQALGQGPEFLTYFNYEAQQDKSGLPNDRFSAERPEGSISTLTIQRTEQRDSAMYRCASSSRGSTEAFFGQGTRLTVV.

This clonotype was picked up many times. The chain couples TRBV11-2 to TRBJ2-1; D is unresolved. This CDR3 spans 17 amino acids. Germline CDR1 is SGHAT and CDR2 is FQNNGV. With 4 bases removed from V and 1 base from J, the gap between germline ends came to 17 bases. The CDR3 reads CASSSRMISRSYNEQFF. The CDR3 DNA is TGTGCCAGCAGCTCCCGGATGATTAGCCGTTCCTACAATGAGCAGTTCTTC. The entire variable domain, with the rest obtained from reference TRBV11-2 and TRBJ2-1, is as follows: EAGVAQSPRYKIIEKRQSVAFWCNPISGHATLYWYQQILGQGPKLLIQFQNNGVVDDSQLPKDRFSAERLKGVDSTLKIQPAKLEDSAVYLCASSSRMISRSYNEQFFGPGTRLTVL.

Turning to this clonotype: This may arise from a read error, as a much more abundant clone is one base away. The chain carries TRBV2 and TRBJ1-1; D remains unclear. The CDR3 length is 12 residues. The germline CDR1 and CDR2 sequences are SNHLY and FYNNEI. The CDR3 coding sequence is TGTGACAGCATTAGGTTGAACACTGAAGCTTTCTTT. Protein: CDSIRLNTEAFF. Together with reference TRBV2 and TRBJ1-1, the CDR3 gives the full variable domain: EPEVTQTPSHQVTQMGQEVILRCVPISNHLYFYWYRQILGQKVEFLVSFYNNEISEKSEIFDDQFSVERPDGSNFTLKIRSTKLEDSAMYFCDSIRLNTEAFFGQGTRLTVV.

Here the CDR3 reads CASTIPGQASPLHF. Here the CDR3 DNA reads TGTGCCAGCACCATACCGGGACAGGCATCACCCCTCCACTTT. The V gene is TRBV2, the J gene TRBJ1-6; 8 positions agree with TRBD1. The CDR3 has 14 amino acids. Germline V lookup: CDR1 SNHLY, CDR2 FYNNEI. The trim removed 7 bases at V and 10 bases at J, leaving 9 bases unmatched.

This clonotype was found many times. J is TRBJ1-1 and V is TRBV20-1; the D is unclear. V was pared by 4 bases and J by 0 bases, with 15 bases between. This CDR3 spans 15 amino acids. CDR1 DFQATT and CDR2 SNEGSKA come from the germline V gene (reference sequence). CDR3 coding DNA: TGCAGTGCTAAACCACTCAGAGCAATGAACACTGAAGCTTTCTTT. It yields the protein CSAKPLRAMNTEAFF.